The next 14 T cell receptor beta chains were all read from a single sample in a study of blood T cells in healthy people across ages. Sample-barcoded 5' priming and a J-beta primer mix drove a second PCR of 7 to 11 cycles. One entry per CDR3 protein, called by TCRdb with MiXCR from the 5' RACE reads. The sample lists 650,000 to 950,000 distinct CDR3 sequences, about 42% occurring once. Sequenced sample: blood. These receptors came from a man aged 60 to 69 in good health.

In this sample, this clonotype turned up many times. It is unclear where the CDR3 begins or ends on the DNA, so no DNA is shown, and the CDR3 is as TCRdb lists it. V usage is TRBV7-2 and J usage is TRBJ2-1; the DNA was not used to check the table's D call, TRBD2. The CDR3 is 16 residues long, counting both termini. Germline V CDR1 and CDR2: SGHTA, FQGNSA. CDR3 protein: CASSFLWTSGVNEQFF.

This clonotype was recorded many times. The V and J genes are TRBV29-1 and TRBJ2-7, with D perhaps TRBD1 or TRBD2 (5 bases each). The V gene's germline CDR1 is SQVTM and CDR2 ANQGSEA. V was trimmed by 6 bases and J by 6 bases, leaving 27 bases between them. The CDR3 runs 16 residues. In DNA, the CDR3 is TGCAGCGTCCTAAAGCGGTCAGGGTCAGGAAAGGCCGAGCAGTACTTC. This codes for CSVLKRSGSGKAEQYF.

This clonotype has just a few counts. The chain uses TRBV4-1 and TRBJ2-3; D might be TRBD1 or TRBD2, each matching 6 bases. Deletions cut 0 bases from V and 2 bases from J, with 18 bases between. This CDR3 is built from 18 residues. Germline CDR1 reads MGHRA; CDR2 reads YSYEKL. The CDR3 bases are TGCGCCAGCAGCCAAGATTGGGGGGCCAGCTTCCACACAGATACGCAGTATTTT. This encodes CASSQDWGASFHTDTQYF.

This clonotype was counted a few times. The chain links TRBV7-2 to TRBJ2-1, with a weak D call TRBD1 (7 bases). V was trimmed by 5 bases and J by 6 bases, leaving 14 bases between them. The CDR3 covers 14 residues. The germline CDR1 and CDR2 sequences are SGHTA and FQGNSA. The CDR3 DNA follows: TGTGCCAGCAGCCGAGGCAGGGGGGTCAATGAGCAGTTCTTC. As protein: CASSRGRGVNEQFF.

The rearrangement uses TRBV7-9 and TRBJ1-1; D gene uncertain. V lost 5 bases and J 7 bases, leaving 17 bases between the germline ends. The CDR3 is 14 amino acids. Germline CDR1 and CDR2: SEHNR and FQNEAQ (reference sequence). CDR3 residues: CASSSAPGRNEAFF. The CDR3 region has the DNA TGTGCCAGCAGCAGCGCCCCCGGTAGAAATGAAGCTTTCTTT. Based on the CDR3 plus reference TRBV7-9 and TRBJ1-1, the full variable domain is DTGVSQNPRHKITKRGQNVTFRCDPISEHNRLYWYRQTLGQGPEFLTYFQNEAQLEKSRLLSDRFSAERPKGSFSTLEIQRTEQGDSAMYLCASSSAPGRNEAFFGQGTRLTVV.

The rearrangement links TRBV4-3 to TRBJ2-1, with TRBD2 identical over 8 bases. The CDR3 sequence is 15 residues long. V lost 2 bases to trimming and J lost 10 bases; unmatched junction nucleotides: 10. Germline CDR1 reads LGHNA; CDR2 reads YSLEER. The CDR3: CASSQTLTSVGEQFF. In DNA, the CDR3 is TGCGCCAGCAGCCAAACCTTGACTAGCGTAGGGGAGCAGTTCTTC.

The V and J genes are TRBV5-6 and TRBJ1-2; 10 bases map to TRBD1. The germline V gene has CDR1 SGHDT and CDR2 YYEEEE. Germline trimming cut 3 bases from V and 6 bases from J; bases unmatched to any gene: 5. This CDR3 contains 14 residues. DNA for the CDR3: TGTGCCAGCAGCTGGGGACAGGGGATTGATGGCTACACCTTC. Protein product: CASSWGQGIDGYTF.

The chain uses TRBV6-2 or TRBV6-3 and TRBJ2-5; 10 bases fit TRBD2. This CDR3 is 14 amino acids long. CDR1 is MNHEY, CDR2 SVGEGT, per germline. The V and J ends lost 8 bases and 1 base, in that order; junction bases with no gene match: 4. This chain's CDR3 is CASASGGVQETQYF. CDR3 in DNA: TGTGCCAGCGCCAGCGGGGGGGTCCAAGAGACCCAGTACTTC.

The V gene is TRBV12-3 or TRBV12-4, the J gene TRBJ1-6, with D uncertain. The ends were cut back, 6 bases at V and 9 bases at J, with 12 bases in the middle. The length of the CDR3 is 13 residues. CDR3 in DNA: TGTGCCAGCAGCCGTGCAGCCGGTTCACCCCTCCACTTT. It codes for CASSRAAGSPLHF.

This clonotype was counted only a few times. This chain joins TRBV11-2 and TRBJ2-7, with 8 bases matching TRBD1. The germline V gene has CDR1 SGHAT and CDR2 FQNNGV. The trim removed 5 bases at V and 6 bases at J, leaving 6 bases unmatched. The CDR3 length is 13 residues. The CDR3 protein is CASSTRDRGEQYF. CDR3 DNA sequence: TGTGCCAGCAGCACCCGCGACAGGGGCGAGCAGTACTTC.

This clonotype has only a few counts. The chain employs TRBV7-2 and TRBJ2-7, with 8 bases aligning to TRBD2. CDR1 SGHTA and CDR2 FQGNSA come from the germline V gene. After removal of 1 base from V and 0 bases from J, the junction contained 11 bases not matched to a gene. The CDR3 length is 18 residues. The CDR3 region has the DNA TGTGCCAGCAGCTTAGGCCCCGGGGGTCGGGGGGGCTCCTACGAGCAGTACTTC. Residues: CASSLGPGGRGGSYEQYF.

The chain combines TRBV7-2 with TRBJ1-6; 8 positions match TRBD1. Losses at the gene ends were 5 bases for V and 8 bases for J; bases not matched to a gene: 8. The V gene's germline CDR1 is SGHTA and CDR2 FQGNSA. This CDR3 has 15 amino acids. The chain's CDR3 is CASSPGDRNDSPLHF. The DNA of the CDR3 is TGTGCCAGCAGCCCCGGGGACAGGAATGATTCACCCCTCCACTTT.

This chain links TRBV27 with TRBJ2-5, with D perhaps TRBD2 (5 bases). The CDR3 has 15 residues. V was cut by 6 bases and J by 5 bases, with 19 bases left in between. Germline values: CDR1 MNHEY, CDR2 SMNVEV (reference sequence). The CDR3 reads CASSPRALSWETQYF. The CDR3, as DNA: TGTGCCAGCAGCCCGAGGGCATTAAGCTGGGAGACCCAGTACTTC.

The table lists this clonotype with many counts. The J gene is TRBJ2-7, the V gene TRBV20-1, with D maybe TRBD1 (6 bases). The CDR3 has 14 amino acids. The V end lost 3 bases, the J end lost 0 bases, and 12 bases lay between the germline ends. From germline, CDR1 is DFQATT and CDR2 SNEGSKA (reference sequence). This chain's CDR3 is CSASKTGISYEQYF. The CDR3, as DNA: TGCAGTGCTAGTAAAACAGGGATCTCCTACGAGCAGTACTTC.